A selection of T cell receptor beta chains follows, all from one sample in a study of CD8 T cells in Susac syndrome. TCRdb fed the immunoSEQ multiplex PCR reads into MiXCR, producing one record per CDR3 protein. Among under 200,000 distinct CDR3 sequences listed, 93% were seen once. Sequencing input: CD4+ T cells from PBMCs. These receptors were taken from a human donor in good health. Each CDR3 is given with its conserved first and last residue.

CDR3aa: CASRTGGGKPGELFF
v_gene: TRBV28
j_gene: TRBJ2-2

CDR3aa: CASSPEVGTTPDRTTDTQYF
v_gene: TRBV7-8
j_gene: TRBJ2-3

CDR3aa: CASSVDASGANVLTF
v_gene: TRBV9
j_gene: TRBJ2-6

CDR3aa: CASTSRQLDQPQHF
v_gene: TRBV12-3/TRBV12-4
j_gene: TRBJ1-5

CDR3aa: CASSPWGLMNTEAFF
v_gene: TRBV18
j_gene: TRBJ1-1

CDR3aa: CASKGAATNEKLFF
v_gene: TRBV2
j_gene: TRBJ1-4

CDR3aa: CASSFEGGTDTQYF
v_gene: TRBV12-3/TRBV12-4
j_gene: TRBJ2-3

CDR3aa: CASTVKGTEAFF
v_gene: TRBV2
j_gene: TRBJ1-1

CDR3aa: CASSDGREKLFF
v_gene: TRBV2
j_gene: TRBJ1-4

CDR3aa: CATREGNQPQHF
v_gene: TRBV19
j_gene: TRBJ1-5